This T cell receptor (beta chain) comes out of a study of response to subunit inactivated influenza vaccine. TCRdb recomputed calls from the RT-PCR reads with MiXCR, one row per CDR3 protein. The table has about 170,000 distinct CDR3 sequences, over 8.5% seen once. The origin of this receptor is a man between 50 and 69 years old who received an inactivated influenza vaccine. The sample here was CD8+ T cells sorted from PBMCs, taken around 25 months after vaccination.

The CDR3 DNA reads as TGTGCCAGCAGCCAGGGGGGACTGGAGTACTTC. This codes for CASSQGGLEYF. The chain is built from TRBV7-2 and TRBJ2-5, with D perhaps TRBD1 (7 bases). The CDR3 extends over 11 amino acids. Between the trimmed V and J ends, which lost 5 bases and 12 bases, there was a span of 13 bases. Looked up from germline, CDR1 is SGHTA and CDR2 is FQGNSA.